Sequencing of this T cell receptor (beta chain) was carried out in a study of blood T cell repertoires in COVID-19. Study summary: Samples taken during acute and convalescent COVID-19 were collected in the United States, Italy and Spain. The cDNA or gDNA used as material had been derived from T cells, B-cell-depleted T cells, or PBMCs.

Sequencing was performed with immunoSEQ multiplex PCR; in TCRdb, only in-frame clones are kept and a portion is missing. This sample has over 100,000 clones, with 86% found just once. There are 14 residues in the CDR3. Germline V CDR1 and CDR2: SQVTM, ANQGSEA. The ends lost 3 bases at V and 5 bases at J; junction bases unmatched: 9. The rearrangement joins TRBV29-1 to TRBJ1-2; TRBD1 matches at 7 bases. Sequencing was done on a sample of peripheral blood. The receptor was isolated from a woman in her seventies with COVID-19, enrolled during active disease. The CDR3 nucleotides are TGCAGCGTTGATATGCGACAGGGAGGATATGGCTACACCTTC. Protein: CSVDMRQGGYGYTF.